A single sample is the source of the 25 T cell receptor beta chains below, sequenced in a study of immune evolution from preneoplasia to lung adenocarcinoma. Profiled with immunoSEQ multiplex PCR; TCRdb holds only in-frame clones, not every one. The profile shows about 41,000 clones, roughly four fifths of them singletons. Sequencing was carried out using FFPE invasive lung adenocarcinoma tissue. Receptors were obtained from a person in their sixties or seventies with lung adenocarcinoma.

V gene TRBV25-1 combines with J gene TRBJ2-1; D may be TRBD1 (5 bases). Germline lookup yields CDR1 MGHDK and CDR2 SYGVNS. V was shortened by 6 bases and J by 4 bases, with 10 bases between the two germline ends. There are 13 residues in the CDR3. In DNA, the CDR3 is TGTGCCAGCAGGCCCCCAGGGTACAATGAGCAGTTCTTC. Residues: CASRPPGYNEQFF.

This chain links TRBV11-2 with TRBJ1-5, with 7 bases fitting TRBD1. The V and J ends lost 5 bases and 5 bases, in that order; junction bases with no gene match: 6. The CDR3 is 14 amino acids. The germline V gene has CDR1 SGHAT and CDR2 FQNNGV. The DNA of the CDR3 is TGTGCCAGCAGCAGCCGGGACAGAGATCAGCCCCAGCATTTT. It encodes CASSSRDRDQPQHF.

In its sample, this clone was seen a few times. This sequence joins TRBV6-1 and TRBJ2-1, with a tentative D call TRBD2 (5 bases). V was pared by 3 bases and J by 0 bases, with 9 bases between. This CDR3 is built from 15 residues. The V gene's germline CDR1 is MNHNS and CDR2 SASEGT. CDR3 residues: CASSDRGSSYNEQFF. CDR3 coding DNA: TGTGCCAGCAGTGATCGTGGGAGCTCCTACAATGAGCAGTTCTTC.

V usage is TRBV30 and J usage is TRBJ1-4; D ambiguous. Germline loops: CDR1 GTSNPN, CDR2 SVGIG (reference sequence). The germline V and J ends were trimmed by 2 bases and 6 bases, with 10 bases remaining between them. This CDR3 has 13 amino acids. In nucleotides, the CDR3 is TGTGCCTGGAGTAGGCGGGTCCATGAAAAACTGTTTTTT. Its protein product is CAWSRRVHEKLFF.

J is TRBJ2-7 and V is TRBV4-1; weak D call: TRBD1 (6 bases). The CDR3 is made up of 19 amino acids. Trimming removed 4 bases at V and 2 bases at J, with 27 bases between. Germline V gives CDR1 MGHRA, CDR2 YSYEKL. The CDR3 loop reads CASSRYLATGTKEAYEQYF. CDR3 nucleotide sequence: TGCGCCAGCAGCCGGTACCTTGCCACGGGGACAAAAGAGGCCTACGAGCAGTACTTC.

The chain recombines TRBV23-1 with TRBJ2-1; the D gene is possibly TRBD1 (7 bases). TRBV23-1 is placed among ORFs of uncertain function. Trimming left V 2 bases short and J 8 bases short, with 22 bases between. CDR3 length equals 17 residues. CDR3 in DNA: TGCGCCAGCAGTCAACTGATGCCAGGGGGGAATTTGCATGAGCAGTTCTTC. Its translation: CASSQLMPGGNLHEQFF.

This clone was detected once. The genes are TRBV11-3 and TRBJ2-7; D remains unclear. Germline lookup yields CDR1 SGHNT and CDR2 YENEEA. Deletions cut 1 base from V and 3 bases from J, with 10 bases between. CDR3 length: 14 residues. The CDR3 coding sequence is TGTGCCAGCAGCTTAGGGTTCTCGAGCTACGAGCAGTACTTC. Encoded protein: CASSLGFSSYEQYF.

This chain joins TRBV11-3 and TRBJ2-2, with 9 bases lining up with TRBD2. V dropped 5 bases and J dropped 6; count of bases not matched to a gene: 10. This CDR3 is 16 amino acids long. Germline loops: CDR1 SGHNT, CDR2 YENEEA. CDR3 amino acids: CASSTGASGIPGELFF. The CDR3 region has the DNA TGTGCCAGCAGCACCGGGGCTAGCGGGATCCCCGGGGAGCTGTTTTTT.

The gene calls are TRBV5-1 and TRBJ2-1; TRBD2 agrees at 10 bases. Germline trimming cut 0 bases from V and 6 bases from J; bases unmatched to any gene: 3. Germline V gene sequence: CDR1 SGHRS, CDR2 YFSETQ. This CDR3 comprises 15 residues. The CDR3 protein is CASSLGASGSNEQFF. CDR3 bases: TGCGCCAGCAGCTTGGGGGCTAGCGGGAGCAATGAGCAGTTCTTC.

V and J are TRBV28 and TRBJ2-5, with D perhaps matching TRBD1 (5 bases). The CDR3 covers 14 residues. CDR1 is MDHEN and CDR2 is SYDVKM in the germline V gene. The V gene lost 3 bases and the J gene lost 2 bases, with 10 bases spanning the gap. CDR3 amino acids: CASSFTGSQETQYF. CDR3 coding DNA: TGTGCCAGCAGTTTTACAGGATCTCAAGAGACCCAGTACTTC. Looking up the rest from reference TRBV28 and TRBJ2-5 gives the full variable domain: DVKVTQSSRYLVKRTGEKVFLECVQDMDHENMFWYRQDPGLGLRLIYFSYDVKMKEKGDIPEGYSVSREKKERFSLILESASTNQTSMYLCASSFTGSQETQYFGPGTRLLVL.

The genes are TRBV10-3 and TRBJ2-1, with D hard to call. Germline V CDR1 and CDR2: ENHRY, SYGVKD. The CDR3 extends over 13 amino acids. Trimming shortened V by 10 bases and J by 2 bases, and 12 bases separated the two germline ends. This chain's CDR3 is CATASGPYNEQFF. CDR3 coding DNA: TGTGCCACTGCTTCGGGCCCCTACAATGAGCAGTTCTTC.

Only a few counts were recorded for this clone. The rearrangement joins TRBV5-4 to TRBJ2-7; 8 bases fit TRBD1. Trimming cost V 3 bases and J 0 bases; bases outside gene matches: 5. CDR1 and CDR2 (germline): SGHNT, YYREEE (reference sequence). The CDR3 consists of 15 residues. The DNA for the CDR3 is TGTGCCAGCAGCTCCGTTGGGACAGGCTCCTACGAGCAGTACTTC. Translation: CASSSVGTGSYEQYF.

The chain carries TRBV2 and TRBJ1-2, with 9 bases lining up with TRBD1. The CDR3 spans 15 residues. The germline gives CDR1 SNHLY, CDR2 FYNNEI. Trimming cost V 7 bases and J 6 bases; bases outside gene matches: 12. The DNA of the CDR3 is TGTGCCAGCACCCCCGAATGGGACAGGGAGGATGGCTACACCTTC. This sequence encodes CASTPEWDREDGYTF.

The chain carries TRBV7-9 and TRBJ2-1; no clear D gene. CDR1 and CDR2 from the germline V gene are SEHNR and FQNEAQ (reference sequence). Trimming removed 8 bases from V and 3 bases from J, with 8 bases in between. The CDR3 contains 12 residues. CDR3 amino acids: CASGTYYNEQFF. CDR3 nucleotides: TGTGCCAGCGGAACTTACTACAATGAGCAGTTCTTC. Based on the CDR3 plus reference TRBV7-9 and TRBJ2-1, the full variable domain is DTGVSQNPRHKITKRGQNVTFRCDPISEHNRLYWYRQTLGQGPEFLTYFQNEAQLEKSRLLSDRFSAERPKGSFSTLEIQRTEQGDSAMYLCASGTYYNEQFFGPGTRLTVL.

This chain joins TRBV19 and TRBJ2-1; 10 bases line up with TRBD2. The V segment lost 10 bases and the J segment 8 bases; nucleotides outside the gene matches: 5. The CDR3 loop spans 12 amino acids. The germline V gene has CDR1 LNHDA and CDR2 SQIVND (reference sequence). The DNA for the CDR3 is TGTGCCACCACGACTAGCGGGCATGAGCAGTTCTTC. Its protein product is CATTTSGHEQFF.

This clone was seen more than once but under ten times. The V call is TRBV6-6, the J call TRBJ2-5, with 10 bases aligning to TRBD1. V shed 6 bases, J shed 5 bases, and the junction held 9 bases outside the gene matches. CDR1 and CDR2 (germline): MNHNY, SVGAGI (reference sequence). The CDR3 has 15 residues. CDR3 nucleotides: TGTGCCAGCAGCCTGCCGGGGACAGGGGCCGAGACCCAGTACTTC. It translates to CASSLPGTGAETQYF.

The chain recombines TRBV5-1 with TRBJ2-2; D is tentatively TRBD1 or TRBD2 (5 bases each). V was trimmed by 0 bases and J by 5 bases, leaving 14 bases between them. Germline loops: CDR1 SGHRS, CDR2 YFSETQ. The CDR3 runs 16 residues. CDR3 protein: CASSLGVGVSTGELFF. DNA of the CDR3: TGCGCCAGCAGCTTGGGAGTGGGGGTTTCGACCGGGGAGCTGTTTTTT.

The CDR3, as DNA: TGCGCCAGCAGTGATGCCAGGGCGGGTGGCTACACCTTC. Protein sequence: CASSDARAGGYTF. This chain connects TRBV10-2 to TRBJ1-2; perhaps TRBD1 as D (5 bases). This CDR3 spans 13 amino acids. V was trimmed by 3 bases and J by 7 bases, leaving 12 bases between them. Germline V gene lookup returns CDR1 WSHSY and CDR2 SAAADI.

The chain is built from TRBV25-1 and TRBJ2-3; a weak D match, TRBD2 (6 bases). Trimming pared 4 bases from V and 2 bases from J, leaving 16 bases between. CDR1 MGHDK and CDR2 SYGVNS come from the germline V gene. The CDR3 has 16 residues. As DNA, the CDR3 is TGTGCCAGCAGTGGTTCTAGCGTATTCTCCACAGATACGCAGTATTTT. It is translated as CASSGSSVFSTDTQYF.

The rearrangement joins TRBV5-1 to TRBJ2-1, with TRBD2 matching 11 bases. The CDR3 contains 17 residues. V dropped 2 bases and J dropped 3; count of bases not matched to a gene: 7. Germline lookup yields CDR1 SGHRS and CDR2 YFSETQ. Here the CDR3 reads CASSFGSGRAVYNEQFF. In DNA, the CDR3 is TGCGCCAGCAGCTTTGGTAGCGGGAGGGCCGTCTACAATGAGCAGTTCTTC.

The chain's CDR3 is CASSLGSGQGYGYTF. CDR3 DNA: TGTGCCAGCAGTTTAGGGTCCGGACAGGGGTATGGCTACACCTTC. The chain recombines TRBV28 with TRBJ1-2, with TRBD1 identical over 9 bases. CDR1 is MDHEN and CDR2 is SYDVKM in the germline V gene. This CDR3 is 15 amino acids long. V was pared by 2 bases and J by 5 bases, with 6 bases of the junction left unmatched.

The table lists this clone with a count of one. J is TRBJ2-7 and V is TRBV19, with D perhaps being TRBD1 or TRBD2 (7 bases each). The CDR3 runs to 19 residues. Trimming left V 4 bases short and J 4 bases short, with 29 bases between. CDR1 is LNHDA and CDR2 is SQIVND in the germline V gene (reference sequence). The DNA for the CDR3 is TGTGCCAGTAGTAACCCGAGCGGGACGGAGAGGGGGCAGAGATACGAGCAGTACTTC. Translation: CASSNPSGTERGQRYEQYF.

V gene TRBV19 combines with J gene TRBJ1-2; no definite D call. Germline assignment: CDR1 LNHDA and CDR2 SQIVND (reference sequence). The CDR3 totals 13 residues. Trimming shortened V by 8 bases and J by 2 bases, and 12 bases separated the two germline ends. The CDR3 protein is CASERTPNYGYTF. DNA of the CDR3: TGTGCCAGTGAGAGGACTCCCAACTATGGCTACACCTTC.

This clone was counted a few times. The CDR3 nucleotides read TGTGCCAGCTCACCACCTAGTGTGTTCAATGAGCAGTTCTTC. Its protein product is CASSPPSVFNEQFF. The chain has TRBV18 and TRBJ2-1; the D is unclear. The CDR3 sequence is 14 residues long. The germline CDR1 and CDR2 sequences are KGHSH and LQKENI. V shed 0 bases and J shed 6 bases, with 9 bases lying between them. The full variable domain, completed using reference TRBV18 and TRBJ2-1, is NAGVMQNPRHLVRRRGQEARLRCSPMKGHSHVYWYRQLPEEGLKFMVYLQKENIIDESGMPKERFSAEFPKEGPSILRIQQVVRGDSAAYFCASSPPSVFNEQFFGPGTRLTVL.

The chain recombines TRBV5-1 with TRBJ1-4; D is unresolved. In germline, CDR1 is SGHRS, CDR2 YFSETQ. This CDR3 spans 14 amino acids. Trimming cost V 4 bases and J 0 bases, with 7 bases left between them. The CDR3 DNA reads as TGCGCCAGCAGCCGCGGGGCAACTAATGAAAAACTGTTTTTT. The encoded protein is CASSRGATNEKLFF.